This T cell receptor beta chain was found in a study of blood T cell repertoires in COVID-19. Measured with immunoSEQ multiplex PCR; TCRdb has only the in-frame clones, and not every one. Of approximately 50,000 clones listed, 75% to 95% are singletons. This clone was counted once. V lost 7 bases to trimming and J lost 5 bases, with 23 bases between them. Per germline, CDR1 MDHEN and CDR2 SYDVKM. The CDR3 runs 17 residues. Material: peripheral blood. The sequence derives from a man aged 45 to 65 with active COVID-19. V and J are TRBV28 and TRBJ1-4; D is possibly TRBD1 (6 bases). DNA for the CDR3: TGTGCCAGCAACCCTTTGCGGTTTGGGGGGGCCAATGAAAAACTGTTTTTT. Encoded protein: CASNPLRFGGANEKLFF.